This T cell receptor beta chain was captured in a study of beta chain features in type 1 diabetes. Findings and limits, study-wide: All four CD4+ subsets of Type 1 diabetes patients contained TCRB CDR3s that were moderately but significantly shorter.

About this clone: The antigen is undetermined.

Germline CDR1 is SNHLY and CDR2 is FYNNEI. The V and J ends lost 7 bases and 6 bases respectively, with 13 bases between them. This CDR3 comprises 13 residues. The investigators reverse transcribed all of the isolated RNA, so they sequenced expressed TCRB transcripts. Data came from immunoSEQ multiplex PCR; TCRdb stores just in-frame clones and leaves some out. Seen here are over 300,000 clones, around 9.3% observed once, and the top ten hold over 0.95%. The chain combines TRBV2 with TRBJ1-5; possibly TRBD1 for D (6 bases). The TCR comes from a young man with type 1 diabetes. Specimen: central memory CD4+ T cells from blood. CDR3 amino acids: CASTTGPVQPQHF. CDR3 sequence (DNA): TGTGCCAGCACAACAGGGCCTGTTCAGCCCCAGCATTTT.